The 8 T cell receptor beta chains listed next were all sequenced from one sample in a study of blood T cell repertoires in COVID-19. TCRdb's table, derived via immunoSEQ multiplex PCR, lists solely in-frame clones and lacks some. This sample has some 120,000 clones; roughly nine tenths occur once, and the top ten carry around 1.9%. The sequenced sample was peripheral blood. The source of these receptors is a man aged 45-60 years with COVID-19, enrolled during active disease.

V gene TRBV19 combines with J gene TRBJ2-7; 7 bases are shared with TRBD1. The CDR3 spans 15 residues. CDR1 and CDR2 from the germline V gene are LNHDA and SQIVND (reference sequence). J was trimmed by 2 bases and V by 1 base; bases with no gene match: 5. CDR3 in amino acids: CASSIAHGTAYEQYF. The DNA of the CDR3 is TGTGCCAGTAGTATAGCCCACGGGACAGCCTACGAGCAGTACTTC.

This sequence joins TRBV7-8 and TRBJ2-1, with TRBD2 matching over 9 bases. Germline CDR1 SGHVS, CDR2 FQNEAQ. Trimming took 5 bases from V and 3 from J; bases not matched to a gene: 17. CDR3 length: 19 amino acids. The CDR3 loop reads CASSPAASGIYGFYNEQFF. The CDR3 DNA follows: TGTGCCAGCAGCCCCGCCGCTAGCGGGATTTACGGGTTCTACAATGAGCAGTTCTTC.

V is TRBV6-5 and J is TRBJ1-1; no clear D gene. Germline lookup yields CDR1 MNHEY and CDR2 SVGAGI. Trimming cost V 2 bases and J 5 bases, with 9 bases left between them. This CDR3 spans 13 amino acids. This CDR3 reads CASSYGGSTEAFF. The CDR3 coding sequence is TGTGCCAGCAGTTACGGAGGGAGTACTGAAGCTTTCTTT.

J is TRBJ1-6 and V is TRBV2; D gene unclear. The CDR3 is 14 residues long. Trimming removed 4 bases from V and 9 bases from J, with 13 bases in between. Germline V gene lookup returns CDR1 SNHLY and CDR2 FYNNEI. For the CDR3, the DNA is TGTGCCAGCAGTGTAACGGCGGAGGGTTCACCCCTCCACTTT. It encodes CASSVTAEGSPLHF.

V is TRBV19 and J is TRBJ2-6, with 7 bases fitting TRBD1. Looked up from germline, CDR1 is LNHDA and CDR2 is SQIVND (reference sequence). With V trimmed by 5 bases and J by 0 bases, 7 bases remained unmatched. The CDR3 has 17 residues. As DNA, the CDR3 is TGTGCCAGTAGTTACCGGGACAGTATCTCTGGGGCCAACGTCCTGACTTTC. Translated: CASSYRDSISGANVLTF.

The V and J genes are TRBV6-5 and TRBJ1-3, with D possibly matching TRBD1 (5 bases). CDR1 and CDR2 from the germline V gene are MNHEY and SVGAGI. The CDR3 covers 15 residues. V was clipped by 6 bases and J by 0 bases, with 12 bases between them. Here the CDR3 reads CASSRGTYSGNTIYF. In nucleotides, the CDR3 is TGTGCCAGCAGCCGCGGGACTTACTCTGGAAACACCATATATTTT.

The chain is built from TRBV12-3 or TRBV12-4 and TRBJ2-7, with D perhaps matching TRBD2 (5 bases). V dropped 6 bases and J dropped 0 bases, with 6 bases sitting between them. This CDR3 is 12 amino acids long. In DNA, the CDR3 is TGTGCCAGCAGCGACTACTCCTACGAGCAGTACTTC. As protein: CASSDYSYEQYF.

Only one count was recorded for this clone. The chain carries TRBV4-3 and TRBJ1-1; tentative D call: TRBD1 (5 bases). Trimming stripped 6 bases from V and 1 base from J, with 12 bases between. CDR3 length equals 14 residues. Germline CDR1 reads LGHNA; CDR2 reads YSLEER. The CDR3 sequence is CASSQDISNTEAFF. The CDR3 DNA is TGCGCCAGCAGTCAGGACATCTCGAACACTGAAGCTTTCTTT.